This paragraph covers one T cell receptor (beta chain) sequence. Its antigen remains unidentified. This entry belongs to a study of a mutant IDH1 vaccine in newly diagnosed glioma. As for the study in general: Treated patients, averaging roughly 40 years, were about 62% male and about 40% female.

Study conclusions and caveats: Of the patients, 80% to 95% had vaccine-induced immune responses.

As for time point: baseline, week 1 (first vaccination visit). Treatment described: pre-vaccination baseline after standard-of-care therapy. Clones were sequenced by immunoSEQ multiplex PCR, and TCRdb holds only the in-frame ones, with some missing. The data show 70,000 to 100,000 clones, roughly 82% seen once. Specimen: PBMCs, collected from a glioma patient treated with radiotherapy, temozolomide or both. The TCR was taken from a middle-aged man with glioma. Some clones in this sample may be carry-over from other donors' samples.

CDR3 amino acids: CASSQGSTDTQYF. The CDR3, as DNA: TGTGCCAGCAGCCAGGGTAGCACAGATACGCAGTATTTT. The rearrangement links TRBV14 to TRBJ2-3; D uncertain. This CDR3 spans 13 amino acids. The germline gives CDR1 SGHDN, CDR2 FVKESK. Trimming removed 3 bases from V and 0 bases from J, with 4 bases in between.